This TCR beta chain was observed in a study of blood T cell repertoires in COVID-19. Overall study: T cells, B-cell-depleted T cells, or PBMCs provided the cDNA or gDNA that served as material.

This table comes from immunoSEQ multiplex PCR, and its TCRdb copy is limited to in-frame clones, with some not included. The top ten clones hold roughly 10% of a sample with 200,000 to 300,000 clones, about 80% of them seen once. Per the germline V gene, CDR1 is LNHDA and CDR2 is SQIVND (reference sequence). The CDR3 is 18 residues long. The J segment lost 8 bases and the V segment lost 3 bases, leaving 15 bases of the junction unmatched. The TCR sequence derives from an elderly woman with acute or convalescent COVID-19. The sample comprised peripheral blood. V usage is TRBV19 and J usage is TRBJ1-4, with 10 bases matching TRBD1. The CDR3 region has the DNA TGTGCCAGTAGTATGGCCTGGGGACAGGGGAGGGGCCGGGAAAAACTGTTTTTT. This gives the protein CASSMAWGQGRGREKLFF. The complete variable domain, with remaining parts taken from reference TRBV19 and TRBJ1-4, reads DGGITQSPKYLFRKEGQNVTLSCEQNLNHDAMYWYRQDPGQGLRLIYYSQIVNDFQKGDIAEGYSVSREKKESFPLTVTSAQKNPTAFYLCASSMAWGQGRGREKLFFGSGTQLSVL.